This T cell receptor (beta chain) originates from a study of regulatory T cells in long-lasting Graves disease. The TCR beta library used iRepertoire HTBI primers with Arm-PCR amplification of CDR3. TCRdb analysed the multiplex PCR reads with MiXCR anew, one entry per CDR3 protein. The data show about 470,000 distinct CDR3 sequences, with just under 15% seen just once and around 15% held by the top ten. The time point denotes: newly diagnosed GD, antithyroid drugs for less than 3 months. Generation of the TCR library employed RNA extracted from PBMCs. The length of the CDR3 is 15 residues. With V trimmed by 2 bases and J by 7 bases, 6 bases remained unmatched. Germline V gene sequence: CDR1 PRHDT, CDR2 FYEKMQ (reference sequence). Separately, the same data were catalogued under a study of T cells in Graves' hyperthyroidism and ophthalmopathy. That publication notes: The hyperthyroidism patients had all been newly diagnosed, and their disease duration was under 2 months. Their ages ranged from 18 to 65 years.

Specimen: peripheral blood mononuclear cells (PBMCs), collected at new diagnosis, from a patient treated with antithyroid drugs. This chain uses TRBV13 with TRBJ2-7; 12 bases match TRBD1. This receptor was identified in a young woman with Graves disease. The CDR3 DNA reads TGTGCCAGCAGCTTAACGGGACAGGGGGCGGGAGAGCAGTACTTC. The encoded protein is CASSLTGQGAGEQYF.